This entry concerns a single T cell receptor (beta chain). The source of the sample is a study of blood T cell repertoires in COVID-19. In the study overall: Nucleic acid was either cDNA or gDNA, and it came from T cells, B-cell-depleted T cells, or PBMCs.

Trimming took 2 bases from V and 1 from J, leaving 11 bases between them. Germline V gene data show CDR1 as KGHSH and CDR2 as LQKENI. The CDR3 has 15 residues. As handled by the study authors: How many nucleated cells were present was estimated from reference gene primer amplification. Sequencing was performed with immunoSEQ multiplex PCR; in TCRdb, only in-frame clones are kept and a portion is missing. The V and J calls and clone size come from that table; D and trimming were worked out from the DNA. The top ten clones hold approximately 13% of a sample with 250,000 to 300,000 clones, 75% to 90% of them seen once.

This chain connects TRBV18 to TRBJ1-1; D gene ambiguous. Sequenced input: peripheral blood. The sequence was collected from an older woman with acute or convalescent COVID-19. CDR3 in amino acids: CASSPGRGPNTEAFF. The CDR3 nucleotides are TGTGCCAGCTCACCAGGCAGAGGTCCGAACACTGAAGCTTTCTTT.